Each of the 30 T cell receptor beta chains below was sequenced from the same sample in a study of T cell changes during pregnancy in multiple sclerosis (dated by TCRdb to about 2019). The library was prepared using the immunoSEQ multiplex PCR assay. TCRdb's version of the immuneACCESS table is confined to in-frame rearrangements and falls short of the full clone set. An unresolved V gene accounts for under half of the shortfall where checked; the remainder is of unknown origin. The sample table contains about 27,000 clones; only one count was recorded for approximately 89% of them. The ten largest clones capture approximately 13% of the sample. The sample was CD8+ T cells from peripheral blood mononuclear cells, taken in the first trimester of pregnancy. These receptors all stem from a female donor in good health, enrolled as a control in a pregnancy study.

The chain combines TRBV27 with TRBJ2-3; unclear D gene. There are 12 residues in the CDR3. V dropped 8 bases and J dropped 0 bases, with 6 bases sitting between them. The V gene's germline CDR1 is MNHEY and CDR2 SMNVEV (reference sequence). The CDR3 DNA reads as TGTGCCAGCGGGCCCAGCACAGATACGCAGTATTTT. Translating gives CASGPSTDTQYF.

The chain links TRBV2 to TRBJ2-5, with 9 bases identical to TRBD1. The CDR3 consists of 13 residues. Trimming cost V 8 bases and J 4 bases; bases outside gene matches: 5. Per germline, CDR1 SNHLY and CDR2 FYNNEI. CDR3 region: CASRDRVPETQYF. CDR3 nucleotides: TGTGCCAGCCGGGACAGGGTTCCAGAGACCCAGTACTTC.

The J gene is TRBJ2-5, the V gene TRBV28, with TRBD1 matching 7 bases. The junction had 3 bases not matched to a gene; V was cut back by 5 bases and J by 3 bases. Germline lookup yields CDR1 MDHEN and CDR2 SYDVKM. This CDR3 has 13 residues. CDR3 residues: CASSDRVEETQYF. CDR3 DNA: TGTGCCAGCAGTGACAGGGTCGAAGAGACCCAGTACTTC.

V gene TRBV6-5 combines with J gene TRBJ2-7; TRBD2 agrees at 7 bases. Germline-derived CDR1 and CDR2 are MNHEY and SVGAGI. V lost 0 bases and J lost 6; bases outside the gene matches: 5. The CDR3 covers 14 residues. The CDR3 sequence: CASSYSWEGSEQYF. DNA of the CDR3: TGTGCCAGCAGTTACTCGTGGGAGGGCTCCGAGCAGTACTTC.

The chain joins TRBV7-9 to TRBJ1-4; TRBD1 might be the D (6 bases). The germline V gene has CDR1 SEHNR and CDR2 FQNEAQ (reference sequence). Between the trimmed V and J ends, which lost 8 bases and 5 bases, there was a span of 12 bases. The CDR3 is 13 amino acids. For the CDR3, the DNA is TGTGCCAGCCAGGGGCTACCGAATGAAAAACTGTTTTTT. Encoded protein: CASQGLPNEKLFF.

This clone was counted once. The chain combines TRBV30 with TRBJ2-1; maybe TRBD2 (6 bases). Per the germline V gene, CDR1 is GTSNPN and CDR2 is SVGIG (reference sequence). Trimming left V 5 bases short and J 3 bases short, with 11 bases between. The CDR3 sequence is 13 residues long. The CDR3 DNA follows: TGTGCCTGGTGTAGCGGAGGCTACAATGAGCAGTTCTTC. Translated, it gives CAWCSGGYNEQFF. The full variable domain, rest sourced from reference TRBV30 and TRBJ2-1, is SQTIHQWPATLVQPVGSPLSLECTVEGTSNPNLYWYRQAAGRGLQLLFYSVGIGQISSEVPQNLSASRPQDRQFILSSKKLLLSDSGFYLCAWCSGGYNEQFFGPGTRLTVL.

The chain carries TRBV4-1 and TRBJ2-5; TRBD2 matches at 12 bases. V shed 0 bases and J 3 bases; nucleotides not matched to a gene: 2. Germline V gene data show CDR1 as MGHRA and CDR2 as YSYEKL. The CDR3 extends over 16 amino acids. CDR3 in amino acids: CASSQESSGGEETQYF. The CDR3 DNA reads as TGCGCCAGCAGCCAAGAATCTAGCGGGGGGGAAGAGACCCAGTACTTC.

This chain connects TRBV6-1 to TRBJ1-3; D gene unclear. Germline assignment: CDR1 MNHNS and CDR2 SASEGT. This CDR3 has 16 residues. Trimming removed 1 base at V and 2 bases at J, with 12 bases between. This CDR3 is CASSEVGGGPGNTIYF. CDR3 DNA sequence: TGTGCCAGCAGTGAAGTGGGAGGCGGTCCTGGAAACACCATATATTTT.

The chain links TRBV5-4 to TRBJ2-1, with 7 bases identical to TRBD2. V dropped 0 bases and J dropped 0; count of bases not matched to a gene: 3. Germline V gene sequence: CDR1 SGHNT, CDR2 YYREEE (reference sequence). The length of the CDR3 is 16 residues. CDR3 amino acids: CASSLGPGGSYNEQFF. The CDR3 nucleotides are TGTGCCAGCAGCTTGGGGCCGGGGGGCTCCTACAATGAGCAGTTCTTC.

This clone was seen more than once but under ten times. CDR3: CASSPTGAPGYTF. In DNA form, the CDR3 reads TGTGCCAGCAGTCCAACAGGGGCTCCCGGCTACACCTTC. The chain employs TRBV28 and TRBJ1-2; 7 bases agree with TRBD1. The germline V gene encodes CDR1 MDHEN and CDR2 SYDVKM. This CDR3 comprises 13 residues. Trimming at V came to 5 bases and at J to 8 bases, leaving 8 bases not matched to a gene.

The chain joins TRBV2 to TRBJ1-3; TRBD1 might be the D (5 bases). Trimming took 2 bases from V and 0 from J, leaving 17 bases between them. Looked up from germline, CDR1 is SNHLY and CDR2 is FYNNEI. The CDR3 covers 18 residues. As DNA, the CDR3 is TGTGCCAGCAGTGAAATCTGGGGCAGGAGTTCCTCTGGAAACACCATATATTTT. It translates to CASSEIWGRSSSGNTIYF.

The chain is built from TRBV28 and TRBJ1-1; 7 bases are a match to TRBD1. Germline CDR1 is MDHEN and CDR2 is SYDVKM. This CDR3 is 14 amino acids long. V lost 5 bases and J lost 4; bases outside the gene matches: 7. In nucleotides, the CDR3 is TGTGCCAGCAGTCTGCAGGGGGAGTCCACTGAAGCTTTCTTT. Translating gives CASSLQGESTEAFF.

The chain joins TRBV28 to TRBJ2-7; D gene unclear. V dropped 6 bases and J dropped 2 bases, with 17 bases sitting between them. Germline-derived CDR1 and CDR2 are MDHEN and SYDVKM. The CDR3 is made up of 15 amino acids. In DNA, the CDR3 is TGTGCCAGCAGCGCCGGAGCAGACTCACCCTACGAGCAGTACTTC. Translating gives CASSAGADSPYEQYF.

The CDR3 coding sequence is TGTGCCAGCAGCTCCCTAGCGGGAGGCTACGAGCAGTACTTC. This codes for CASSSLAGGYEQYF. The chain links TRBV7-6 to TRBJ2-7; 11 bases map to TRBD2. The germline V gene encodes CDR1 SGHVS and CDR2 FNYEAQ. V was pared by 4 bases and J by 3 bases, with 2 bases of the junction left unmatched. The CDR3 covers 14 residues. The variable domain in full, with the rest retrieved from reference TRBV7-6 and TRBJ2-7, is GAGVSQSPRYKVTKRGQDVALRCDPISGHVSLYWYRQALGQGPEFLTYFNYEAQQDKSGLPNDRFSAERPEGSISTLTIQRTEQRDSAMYRCASSSLAGGYEQYFGPGTRLTVT.

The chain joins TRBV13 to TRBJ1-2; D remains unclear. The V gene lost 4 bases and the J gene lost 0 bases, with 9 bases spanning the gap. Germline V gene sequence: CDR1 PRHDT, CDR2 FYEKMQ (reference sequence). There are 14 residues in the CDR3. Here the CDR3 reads CASSYGRSNYGYTF. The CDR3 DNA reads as TGTGCCAGCAGCTACGGCAGGTCTAACTATGGCTACACCTTC.

CDR3 coding DNA: TGTGCCAGCAGTTTATATTCGGGCGCGGGAGTGGGGAATGAGCAGTTCTTC. It specifies CASSLYSGAGVGNEQFF. V gene TRBV27 combines with J gene TRBJ2-1; TRBD2 aligns across 7 bases. CDR1 MNHEY and CDR2 SMNVEV come from the germline V gene (reference sequence). Germline trimming cut 1 base from V and 7 bases from J; bases unmatched to any gene: 13. The CDR3 extends over 17 amino acids.

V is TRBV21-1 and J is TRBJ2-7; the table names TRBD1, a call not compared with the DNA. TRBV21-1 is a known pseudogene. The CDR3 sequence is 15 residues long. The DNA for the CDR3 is TGTGCCAGCAGCAAAGTTTCGACAGGGGGCTACGAGCAGTACTTC. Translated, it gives CASSKVSTGGYEQYF.

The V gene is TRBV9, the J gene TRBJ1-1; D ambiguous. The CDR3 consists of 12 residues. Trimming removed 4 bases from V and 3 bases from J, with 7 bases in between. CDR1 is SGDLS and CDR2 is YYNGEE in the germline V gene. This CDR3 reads CASSLGDTEAFF. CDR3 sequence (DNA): TGTGCCAGCAGCCTCGGGGACACTGAAGCTTTCTTT.

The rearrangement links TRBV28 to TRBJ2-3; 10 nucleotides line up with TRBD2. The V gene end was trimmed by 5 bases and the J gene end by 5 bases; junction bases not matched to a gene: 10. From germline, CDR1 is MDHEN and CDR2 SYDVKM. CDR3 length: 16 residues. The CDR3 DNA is TGTGCCAGCAGTGAAAATAGCGGGGGGCCCGGAGATACGCAGTATTTT. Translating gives CASSENSGGPGDTQYF.

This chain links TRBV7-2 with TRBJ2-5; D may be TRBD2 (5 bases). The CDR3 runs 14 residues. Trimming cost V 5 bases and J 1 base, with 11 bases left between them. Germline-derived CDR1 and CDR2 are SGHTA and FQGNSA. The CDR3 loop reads CASSGVGSQETQYF. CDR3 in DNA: TGTGCCAGCAGCGGAGTGGGGAGCCAAGAGACCCAGTACTTC. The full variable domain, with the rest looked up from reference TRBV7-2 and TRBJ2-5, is GAGVSQSPSNKVTEKGKDVELRCDPISGHTALYWYRQSLGQGLEFLIYFQGNSAPDKSGLPSDRFSAERTGGSVSTLTIQRTQQEDSAVYLCASSGVGSQETQYFGPGTRLLVL.

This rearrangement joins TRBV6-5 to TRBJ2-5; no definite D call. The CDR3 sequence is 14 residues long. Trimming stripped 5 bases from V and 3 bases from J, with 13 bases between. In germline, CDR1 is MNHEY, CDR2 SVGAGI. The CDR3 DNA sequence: TGTGCCAGCAGTCTAACGCCTAGGAAAGAGACCCAGTACTTC. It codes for CASSLTPRKETQYF.

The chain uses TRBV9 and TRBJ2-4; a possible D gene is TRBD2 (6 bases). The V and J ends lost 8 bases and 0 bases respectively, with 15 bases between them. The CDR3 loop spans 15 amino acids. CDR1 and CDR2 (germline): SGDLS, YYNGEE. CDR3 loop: CARASTGLAKNIQYF. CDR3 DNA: TGTGCCAGGGCCAGTACGGGACTAGCCAAAAACATTCAGTACTTC.

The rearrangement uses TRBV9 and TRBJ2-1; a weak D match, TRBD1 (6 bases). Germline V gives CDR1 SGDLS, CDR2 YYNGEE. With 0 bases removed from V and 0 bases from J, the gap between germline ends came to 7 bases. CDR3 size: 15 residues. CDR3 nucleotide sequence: TGTGCCAGCAGCGTAGGACAGGTCTCCTACAATGAGCAGTTCTTC. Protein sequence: CASSVGQVSYNEQFF.

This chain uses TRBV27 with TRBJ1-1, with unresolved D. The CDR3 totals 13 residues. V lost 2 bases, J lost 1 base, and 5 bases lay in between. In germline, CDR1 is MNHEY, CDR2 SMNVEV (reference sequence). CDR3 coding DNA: TGTGCCAGCAGTTTAGACTGGAACACTGAAGCTTTCTTT. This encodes CASSLDWNTEAFF.

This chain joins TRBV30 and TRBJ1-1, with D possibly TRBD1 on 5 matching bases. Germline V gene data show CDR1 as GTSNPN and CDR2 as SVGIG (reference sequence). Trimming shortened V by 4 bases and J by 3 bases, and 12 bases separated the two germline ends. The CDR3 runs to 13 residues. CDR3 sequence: CAWTRGLDTEAFF. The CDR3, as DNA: TGTGCCTGGACCCGGGGACTCGACACTGAAGCTTTCTTT.

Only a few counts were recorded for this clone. The CDR3 nucleotides read TGTGCCAGCAGGAGTCCCCGGGAGCAGTACTTC. Its translation is CASRSPREQYF. V usage is TRBV27 and J usage is TRBJ2-7; D not certain. Trimming removed 6 bases from V and 7 bases from J, with 10 bases in between. The CDR3 is made up of 11 amino acids. Germline lookup yields CDR1 MNHEY and CDR2 SMNVEV (reference sequence).

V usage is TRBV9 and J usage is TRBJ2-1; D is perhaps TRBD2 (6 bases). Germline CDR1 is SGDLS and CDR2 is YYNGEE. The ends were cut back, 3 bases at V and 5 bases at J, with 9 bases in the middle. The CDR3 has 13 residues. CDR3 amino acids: CASSGGGDNEQFF. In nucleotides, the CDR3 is TGTGCCAGCAGCGGTGGAGGGGACAATGAGCAGTTCTTC. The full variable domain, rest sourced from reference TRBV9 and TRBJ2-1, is DSGVTQTPKHLITATGQRVTLRCSPRSGDLSVYWYQQSLDQGLQFLIQYYNGEERAKGNILERFSAQQFPDLHSELNLSSLELGDSALYFCASSGGGDNEQFFGPGTRLTVL.

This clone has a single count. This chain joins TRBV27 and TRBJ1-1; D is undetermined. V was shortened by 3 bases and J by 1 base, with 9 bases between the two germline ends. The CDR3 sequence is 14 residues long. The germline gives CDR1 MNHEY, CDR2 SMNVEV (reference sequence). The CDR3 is CASSFGQANTEAFF. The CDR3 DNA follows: TGTGCCAGCAGTTTTGGCCAGGCGAACACTGAAGCTTTCTTT.

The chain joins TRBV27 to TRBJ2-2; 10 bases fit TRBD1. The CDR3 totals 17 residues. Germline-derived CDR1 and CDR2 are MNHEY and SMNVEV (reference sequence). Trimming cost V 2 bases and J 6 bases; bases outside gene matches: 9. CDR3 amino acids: CASSLVTGTGAPGELFF. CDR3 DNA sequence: TGTGCCAGCAGTTTAGTTACCGGGACAGGGGCCCCCGGGGAGCTGTTTTTT.

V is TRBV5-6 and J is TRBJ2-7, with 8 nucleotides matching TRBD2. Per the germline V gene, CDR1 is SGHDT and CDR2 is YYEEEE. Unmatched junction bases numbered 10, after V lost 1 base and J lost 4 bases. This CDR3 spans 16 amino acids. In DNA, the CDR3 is TGTGCCAGCAGCTTGAAGGGACGACTAGCGATTTACGAGCAGTACTTC. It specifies CASSLKGRLAIYEQYF.